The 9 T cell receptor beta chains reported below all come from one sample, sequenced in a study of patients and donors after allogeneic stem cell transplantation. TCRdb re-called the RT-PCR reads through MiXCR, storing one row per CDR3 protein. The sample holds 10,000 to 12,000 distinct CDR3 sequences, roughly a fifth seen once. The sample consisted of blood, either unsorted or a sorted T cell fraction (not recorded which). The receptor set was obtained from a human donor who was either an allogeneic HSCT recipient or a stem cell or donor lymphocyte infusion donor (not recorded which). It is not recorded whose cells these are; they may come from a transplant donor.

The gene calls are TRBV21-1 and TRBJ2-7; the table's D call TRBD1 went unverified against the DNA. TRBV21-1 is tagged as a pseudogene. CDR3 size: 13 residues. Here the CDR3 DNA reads TGTGCCAGCAGCATAGGGGGAAGATACGAGCAGTACTTC. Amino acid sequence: CASSIGGRYEQYF.

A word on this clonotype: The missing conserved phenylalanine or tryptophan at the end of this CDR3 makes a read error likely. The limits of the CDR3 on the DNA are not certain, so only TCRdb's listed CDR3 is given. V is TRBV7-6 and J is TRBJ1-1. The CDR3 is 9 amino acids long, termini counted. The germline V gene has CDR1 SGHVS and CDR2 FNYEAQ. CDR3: CASSFPLTV.

The CDR3 sequence: CASSPDRDQPQHF. The DNA of the CDR3 is TGTGCCAGCTCACCAGACAGGGATCAGCCCCAGCATTTT. The chain links TRBV18 to TRBJ1-5; TRBD1 agrees at 7 bases. V lost 2 bases, J lost 5 bases, and 0 bases stayed unmatched. This CDR3 contains 13 residues. From germline, CDR1 is KGHSH and CDR2 LQKENI.

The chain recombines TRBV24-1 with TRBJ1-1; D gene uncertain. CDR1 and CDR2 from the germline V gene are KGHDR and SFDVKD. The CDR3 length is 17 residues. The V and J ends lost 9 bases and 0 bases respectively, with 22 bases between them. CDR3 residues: CATAPDNKRKMNTEAFF. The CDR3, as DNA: TGTGCCACCGCGCCTGACAATAAACGTAAAATGAACACTGAAGCTTTCTTT.

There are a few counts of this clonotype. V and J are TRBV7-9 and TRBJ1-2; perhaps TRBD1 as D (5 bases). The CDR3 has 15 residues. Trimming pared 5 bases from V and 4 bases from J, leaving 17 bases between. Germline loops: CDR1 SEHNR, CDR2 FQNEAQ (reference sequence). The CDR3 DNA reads TGTGCCAGCAGCGCATCAGGGTTTATTCGCTATGGCTACACCTTC. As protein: CASSASGFIRYGYTF. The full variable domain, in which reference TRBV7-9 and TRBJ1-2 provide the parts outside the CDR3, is DTGVSQNPRHKITKRGQNVTFRCDPISEHNRLYWYRQTLGQGPEFLTYFQNEAQLEKSRLLSDRFSAERPKGSFSTLEIQRTEQGDSAMYLCASSASGFIRYGYTFGSGTRLTVV.

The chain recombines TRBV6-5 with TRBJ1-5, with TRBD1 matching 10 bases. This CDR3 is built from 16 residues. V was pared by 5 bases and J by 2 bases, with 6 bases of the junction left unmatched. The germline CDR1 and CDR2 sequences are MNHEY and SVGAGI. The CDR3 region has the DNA TGTGCCAGCAGTATGGCCGGGACAGGGGGCAATCAGCCCCAGCATTTT. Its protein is CASSMAGTGGNQPQHF.

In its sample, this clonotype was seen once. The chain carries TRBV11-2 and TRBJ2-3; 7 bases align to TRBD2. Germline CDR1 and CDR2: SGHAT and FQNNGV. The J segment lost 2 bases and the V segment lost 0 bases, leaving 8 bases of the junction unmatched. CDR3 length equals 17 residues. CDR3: CASSLDPASGFTDTQYF. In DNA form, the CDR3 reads TGTGCCAGCAGCTTAGACCCCGCTAGCGGTTTCACAGATACGCAGTATTTT.

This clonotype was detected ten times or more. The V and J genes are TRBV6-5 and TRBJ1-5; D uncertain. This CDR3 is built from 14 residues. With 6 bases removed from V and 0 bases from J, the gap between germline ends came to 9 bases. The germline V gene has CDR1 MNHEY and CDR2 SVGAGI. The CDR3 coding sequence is TGTGCCAGCAGCGTCACTGTTAGCAATCAGCCCCAGCATTTT. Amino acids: CASSVTVSNQPQHF.

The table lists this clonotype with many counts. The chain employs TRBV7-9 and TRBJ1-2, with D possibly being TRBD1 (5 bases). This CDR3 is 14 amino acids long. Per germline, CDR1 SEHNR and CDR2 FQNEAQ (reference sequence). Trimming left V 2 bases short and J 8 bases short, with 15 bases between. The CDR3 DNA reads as TGTGCCAGCAGCTTAAGCGGCAGGGAGGGAGGCTACACCTTC. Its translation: CASSLSGREGGYTF.